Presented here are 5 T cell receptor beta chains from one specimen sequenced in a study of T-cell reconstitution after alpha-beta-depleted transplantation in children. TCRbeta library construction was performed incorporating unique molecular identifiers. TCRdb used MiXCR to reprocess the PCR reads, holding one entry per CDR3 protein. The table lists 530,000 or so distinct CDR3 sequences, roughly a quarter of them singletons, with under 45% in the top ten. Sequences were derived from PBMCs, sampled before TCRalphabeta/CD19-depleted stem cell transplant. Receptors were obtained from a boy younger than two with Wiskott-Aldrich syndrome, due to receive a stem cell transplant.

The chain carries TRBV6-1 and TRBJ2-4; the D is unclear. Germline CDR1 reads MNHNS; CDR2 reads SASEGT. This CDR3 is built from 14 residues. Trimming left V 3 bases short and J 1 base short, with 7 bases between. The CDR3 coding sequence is TGTGCCAGCAGTGAGGGTAGGGCCAAAAACATTCAGTACTTC. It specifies CASSEGRAKNIQYF.

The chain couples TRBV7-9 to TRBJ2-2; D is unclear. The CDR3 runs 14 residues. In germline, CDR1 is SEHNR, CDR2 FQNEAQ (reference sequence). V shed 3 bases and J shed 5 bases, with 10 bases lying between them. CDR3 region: CASSFEVFTGELFF. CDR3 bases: TGTGCCAGCAGCTTTGAAGTTTTTACCGGGGAGCTGTTTTTT.

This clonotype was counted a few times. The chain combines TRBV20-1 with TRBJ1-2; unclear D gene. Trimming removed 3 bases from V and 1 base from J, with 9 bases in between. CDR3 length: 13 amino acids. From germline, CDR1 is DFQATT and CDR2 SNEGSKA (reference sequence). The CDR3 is CSARIEVNYGYTF. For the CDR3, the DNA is TGCAGTGCTAGGATCGAGGTTAACTATGGCTACACCTTC.

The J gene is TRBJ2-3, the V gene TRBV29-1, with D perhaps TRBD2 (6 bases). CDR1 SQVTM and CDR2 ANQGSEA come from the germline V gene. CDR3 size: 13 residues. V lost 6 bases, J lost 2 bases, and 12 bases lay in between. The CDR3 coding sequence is TGCAGCGTCGGAGGGCGCCACACAGATACGCAGTATTTT. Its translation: CSVGGRHTDTQYF.

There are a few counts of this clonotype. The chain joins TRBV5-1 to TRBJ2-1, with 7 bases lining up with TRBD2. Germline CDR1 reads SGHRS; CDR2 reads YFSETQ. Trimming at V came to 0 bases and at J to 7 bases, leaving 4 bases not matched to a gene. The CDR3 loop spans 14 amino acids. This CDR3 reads CASSLGIAGNEQFF. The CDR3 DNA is TGCGCCAGCAGCTTGGGCATAGCGGGTAATGAGCAGTTCTTC. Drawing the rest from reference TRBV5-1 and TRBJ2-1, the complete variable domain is KAGVTQTPRYLIKTRGQQVTLSCSPISGHRSVSWYQQTPGQGLQFLFEYFSETQRNKGNFPGRFSGRQFSNSRSEMNVSTLELGDSALYLCASSLGIAGNEQFFGPGTRLTVL.